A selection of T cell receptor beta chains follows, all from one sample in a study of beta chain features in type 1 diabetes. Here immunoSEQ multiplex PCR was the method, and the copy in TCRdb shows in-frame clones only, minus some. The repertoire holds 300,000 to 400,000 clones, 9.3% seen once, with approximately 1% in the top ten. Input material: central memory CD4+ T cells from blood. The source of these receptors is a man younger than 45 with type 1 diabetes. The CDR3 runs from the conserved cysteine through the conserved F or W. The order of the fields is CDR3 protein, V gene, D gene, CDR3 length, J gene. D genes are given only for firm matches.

CASSLAVRGQVADSPLHF,TRBV7-6,TRBD1,18,TRBJ1-6
CASSIEAGDYGYTF,TRBV19,NA,14,TRBJ1-2
CASSLMGEAGAGELFF,TRBV5-1,TRBD2,16,TRBJ2-2
CASSLHWGAYNEQFF,TRBV11-3,NA,15,TRBJ2-1
CASTLSGGHNEQFF,TRBV2,TRBD2,14,TRBJ2-1
CAGSSGGRDHEQYF,TRBV2,TRBD2,14,TRBJ2-7
CASRGGWAGGYEQYF,TRBV25-1,NA,15,TRBJ2-7
CAWRGGGNTEAFF,TRBV30,NA,13,TRBJ1-1
CASSFLGTNTEAFF,TRBV19,NA,14,TRBJ1-1
CAWDRGQSSPLHF,TRBV30,TRBD1,13,TRBJ1-6
CASSKGGTNTDTQYF,TRBV18,TRBD1,15,TRBJ2-3
CASSLTSPFF,TRBV5-6,NA,10,TRBJ2-1
CASSSTGVETQYF,TRBV7-9,NA,13,TRBJ2-5
CASSPRDRGTDTQYF,TRBV5-8,TRBD1,15,TRBJ2-3
CASRAGGTQETQYF,TRBV7-8,TRBD2,14,TRBJ2-5
CASSTLAQDINYGYTF,TRBV19,NA,16,TRBJ1-2
CSVGTDGYTF,TRBV29-1,NA,10,TRBJ1-2
CAWSVRNTGELFF,TRBV30,NA,13,TRBJ2-2
CASSGGQGGLTDTQYF,TRBV7-9,NA,16,TRBJ2-3
CASSRETQYF,TRBV28,NA,10,TRBJ2-5
CASSLASTRGNSPLHF,TRBV5-4,NA,16,TRBJ1-6
CASRDESYEQYF,TRBV2,NA,12,TRBJ2-7
CASSQGTGDLWEQYF,TRBV4-3,TRBD1,15,TRBJ2-7
CASSLPPPGSGGAQDTQYF,TRBV7-2,TRBD2,19,TRBJ2-3
CASSLQGDSLEAFF,TRBV5-1,TRBD1,14,TRBJ1-1
CASSGPTWGNEQYF,TRBV2,NA,14,TRBJ2-7
CASSLAVTSGNEQFF,TRBV5-8,TRBD2,15,TRBJ2-1
CASSSTGTRQETQYF,TRBV4-1,TRBD2,15,TRBJ2-5
CASSPSLYGYTF,TRBV7-9,NA,12,TRBJ1-2
CASSPPAGSYNEQFF,TRBV5-1,NA,15,TRBJ2-1
CASRRYGGVTLSNEKLFF,TRBV7-2,NA,18,TRBJ1-4
CASSLGQGASGYTF,TRBV28,TRBD1,14,TRBJ1-2
CASSPSPNKYEQYF,TRBV18,NA,14,TRBJ2-7
CASKLGGSSYNEQFF,TRBV2,TRBD2,15,TRBJ2-1
CASSTRRADLTGELFF,TRBV7-2,NA,16,TRBJ2-2
CSVAQGADTGELFF,TRBV29-1,TRBD1,14,TRBJ2-2
CASSLIGEYQETQYF,TRBV5-1,NA,15,TRBJ2-5
CASSPGAADADTQYF,TRBV18,NA,15,TRBJ2-3
CASSPYQNNYGYTF,TRBV7-9,NA,14,TRBJ1-2
CASSLEQANYGYTF,TRBV7-2,NA,14,TRBJ1-2
CASSESLPLHF,TRBV2,NA,11,TRBJ1-6
CASSWDRNYGYTF,TRBV11-2,TRBD1,13,TRBJ1-2
CASSETSGGNNEQFF,TRBV9,TRBD2,15,TRBJ2-1
CASASRGGASEQFF,TRBV12-5,TRBD2,14,TRBJ2-1
CASSSGDRGLSPLHF,TRBV28,TRBD1,15,TRBJ1-6
CATQEGSYTF,TRBV19,NA,10,TRBJ1-2
CASMSISGANVLTF,TRBV28,NA,14,TRBJ2-6
CASSLATGRLYGANVLTF,TRBV5-1,NA,18,TRBJ2-6
CASSTQGTYQETQYF,TRBV6-6,NA,15,TRBJ2-5